The 5 T cell receptor beta chains below all came from one sample that was sequenced in a study of blood T cell repertoires in COVID-19. This table comes from immunoSEQ multiplex PCR, and its TCRdb copy is limited to in-frame clones, with some not included. The sample comprises 260,000 or so clones, 85% of which are singletons, and under 3% rests with the top ten. Sequencing was performed on PBMCs or T cells enriched from blood (not recorded which). The receptors stem from a woman between 50 and 59 years old who had recovered from COVID-19.

V and J are TRBV7-9 and TRBJ2-7, with 9 bases fitting TRBD2. Germline CDR1 SEHNR, CDR2 FQNEAQ (reference sequence). The V and J ends lost 3 bases and 6 bases, in that order; junction bases with no gene match: 12. This CDR3 comprises 16 residues. The CDR3 loop is CASSLFLSGSLGEQYF. The CDR3 nucleotides are TGTGCCAGCAGCTTGTTTCTTAGCGGGAGTCTTGGCGAGCAGTACTTC.

This chain uses TRBV7-3 with TRBJ1-1; 9 bases agree with TRBD1. The J segment lost 1 base and the V segment lost 0 bases, leaving 6 bases of the junction unmatched. CDR1 and CDR2 (germline): SGHTA, FQGTGA. CDR3 length: 17 amino acids. DNA of the CDR3: TGTGCCAGCAGCTTAACCGGGACAGGGACAAGGAACACTGAAGCTTTCTTT. Its translation: CASSLTGTGTRNTEAFF.

The chain carries TRBV5-1 and TRBJ2-7, with D possibly TRBD1 on 6 matching bases. This CDR3 comprises 13 residues. V shed 4 bases and J shed 0 bases, with 8 bases lying between them. Germline V gene lookup returns CDR1 SGHRS and CDR2 YFSETQ. The CDR3, as DNA: TGCGCCAGCAGCACAGGGAGCTCCTACGAGCAGTACTTC. This gives the protein CASSTGSSYEQYF.

V and J are TRBV7-2 and TRBJ1-6, with 8 bases that match TRBD1. Germline values: CDR1 SGHTA, CDR2 FQGNSA. The ends lost 6 bases at V and 7 bases at J; junction bases unmatched: 8. The CDR3 covers 15 residues. CDR3 coding DNA: TGTGCCAGCAGACGGCCGGACAGGGAAAATTCACCCCTCCACTTT. This sequence encodes CASRRPDRENSPLHF.

The gene calls are TRBV19 and TRBJ1-4; a possible D gene is TRBD1 (6 bases). The CDR3 is 16 residues long. Germline-derived CDR1 and CDR2 are LNHDA and SQIVND (reference sequence). Trimming took off 4 bases at V and 8 bases at J, with 20 bases between the two ends. The CDR3 loop reads CASSTAHTGLPEKLFF. The CDR3 DNA sequence: TGTGCCAGTAGTACAGCCCACACAGGGCTACCCGAAAAACTGTTTTTT.